The clone carrying this T cell receptor (beta chain) has ten or more counts. CDR3 regions of TCR beta were amplified from RNA transcripts. After a first-round RT-PCR with HTBI primers, a second-round multiplex PCR was run. TCRdb ran MiXCR on the multiplex PCR reads and lists one entry per CDR3 protein. In the table there are roughly 600,000 distinct CDR3 sequences, about 40% of which are singletons. The authors enrolled newly diagnosed hyperthyroidism patients aged 18 to 65 with under 2 months' duration. Exclusion applied to patients with other autoimmune diseases, uncontrolled infections, pregnancy or lactation. This CDR3 is 12 amino acids long. V gave up 6 bases and J gave up 4 bases; unmatched junction bases: 4. CDR1 and CDR2 from the germline V gene are SQVTM and ANQGSEA. The record originates from a study of Graves' ophthalmopathy and Graves' hyperthyroidism.

Sequencing was done on a sample of peripheral blood or thyroid tissue (not recorded which). The clonotype comes from an adult man with Graves' hyperthyroidism. V is TRBV29-1 and J is TRBJ1-1; TRBD1 aligns across 8 bases. The CDR3 loop reads CSVGQGATEAFF. The CDR3 DNA is TGCAGCGTCGGGCAGGGGGCCACTGAAGCTTTCTTT.